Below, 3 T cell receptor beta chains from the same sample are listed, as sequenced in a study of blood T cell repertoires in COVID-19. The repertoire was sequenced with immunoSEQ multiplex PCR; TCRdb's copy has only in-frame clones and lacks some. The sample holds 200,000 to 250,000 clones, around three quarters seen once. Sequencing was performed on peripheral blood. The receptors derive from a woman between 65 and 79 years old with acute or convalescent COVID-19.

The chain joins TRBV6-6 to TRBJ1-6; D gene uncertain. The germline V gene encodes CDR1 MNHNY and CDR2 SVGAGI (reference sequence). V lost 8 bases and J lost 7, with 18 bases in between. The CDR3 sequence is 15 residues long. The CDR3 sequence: CASARLQFTNSPLHF. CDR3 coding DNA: TGTGCCAGCGCCCGGCTACAGTTCACCAATTCACCCCTCCACTTT.

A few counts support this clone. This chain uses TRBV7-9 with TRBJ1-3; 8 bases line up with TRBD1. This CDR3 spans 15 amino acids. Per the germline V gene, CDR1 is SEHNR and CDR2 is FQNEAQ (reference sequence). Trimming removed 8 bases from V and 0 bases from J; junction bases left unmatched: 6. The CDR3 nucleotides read TGTGCCAGCGTACGGACAGGGCCCTCTGGAAACACCATATATTTT. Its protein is CASVRTGPSGNTIYF.

CDR3 sequence reads: CASGWLRGGELFF. CDR3 in DNA: TGTGCCAGCGGGTGGCTTCGGGGCGGGGAGCTGTTTTTT. The chain recombines TRBV3-1 (or the pseudogene TRBV3-2) with TRBJ2-2; maybe TRBD2 (5 bases). The germline gives CDR1 LGHDT, CDR2 YNNKEL (reference sequence). CDR3 length: 13 amino acids. V was trimmed by 8 bases and J by 7 bases, leaving 14 bases between them.